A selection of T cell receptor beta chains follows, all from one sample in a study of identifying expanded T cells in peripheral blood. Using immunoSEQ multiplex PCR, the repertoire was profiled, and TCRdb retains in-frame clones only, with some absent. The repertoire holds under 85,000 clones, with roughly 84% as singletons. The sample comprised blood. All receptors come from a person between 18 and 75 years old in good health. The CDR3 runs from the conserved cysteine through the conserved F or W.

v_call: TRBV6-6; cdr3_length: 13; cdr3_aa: CASSYGQFYEQYF
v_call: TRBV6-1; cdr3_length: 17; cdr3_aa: CASREGTFAGSNTEAFF
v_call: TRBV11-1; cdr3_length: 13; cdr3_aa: CASSLEVRTEAFF
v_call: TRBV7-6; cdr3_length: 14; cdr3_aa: CASSLASGGNTIYF
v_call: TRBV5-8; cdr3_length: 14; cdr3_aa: CASNDRGFQETQYF
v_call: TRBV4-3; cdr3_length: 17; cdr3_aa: CASSQWTSGRTSGELFF
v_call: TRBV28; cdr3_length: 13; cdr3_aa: CAGSDRAEQPQHF
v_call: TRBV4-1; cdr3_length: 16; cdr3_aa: CASSGRTSGSGDTQYF
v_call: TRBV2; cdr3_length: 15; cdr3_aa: CASSSDRVSGNTIYF
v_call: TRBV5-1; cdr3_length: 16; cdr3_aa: CASSLEGGSSYNEQFF
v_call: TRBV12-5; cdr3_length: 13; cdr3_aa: CASGLAEGTEAFF
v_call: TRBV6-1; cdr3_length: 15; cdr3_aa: CASSLQSVGANVLTF
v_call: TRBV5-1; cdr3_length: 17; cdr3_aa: CASSLTTSGRVVNEQYF
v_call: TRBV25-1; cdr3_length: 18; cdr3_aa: CASRGLITYDSANYGYTF